This entry features one T cell receptor (beta chain) sequence. Sequencing used immunoSEQ multiplex PCR; TCRdb keeps in-frame clones, though not all of them. The profile shows approximately 2,000,000 clones, just under 95% of them singletons. The sample originates from a study of shared clonotypes between healthy human individuals. This CDR3 spans 18 amino acids. Germline V gene sequence: CDR1 GTSNPN, CDR2 SVGIG (reference sequence). V lost 0 bases to trimming and J lost 3 bases; unmatched junction nucleotides: 13. The chain has TRBV30 and TRBJ2-1, with TRBD2 identical over 8 bases. The sample consisted of naive CD4+ T cells from PBMCs. The subset: CD45RA+ positively selected. The origin of this receptor is a man aged 18 to 29 in good health. Some clones in this sample may be carry-over from other donors' samples. The CDR3 nucleotides read TGTGCCTGGAGTGTACGGTCCCTGAGCGGGAGTTTCTACAATGAGCAGTTCTTC. It translates to CAWSVRSLSGSFYNEQFF.